The clone carrying this T cell receptor beta chain was counted many times. The antigen is not known. Germline CDR1 reads SGDLS; CDR2 reads YYNGEE. Trimming took off 5 bases at V and 0 bases at J, with 10 bases between the two ends. The CDR3 is 14 amino acids. Each CDR3 protein is one row after TCRdb ran MiXCR on the 5' RACE reads. The data hold tens of thousands of distinct CDR3 sequences, with about 2.5% observed a single time. These data are taken from a study of CD8 T cells in ankylosing spondylitis. General observations from the study: Reportedly, significant enrichment of disease-linked clones occurred in matched ankylosing spondylitis synovial fluid.

The chain joins TRBV9 to TRBJ2-3, with D uncertain. The receptor's source is a male donor with ankylosing spondylitis or in good health (not recorded which). The source material was blood, either unsorted or a sorted T cell fraction (not recorded which). Here the CDR3 DNA reads TGTGCCAGCAGTGGCAGACACAGCACAGATACGCAGTATTTT. Protein product: CASSGRHSTDTQYF.